These 16 T cell receptor beta chains originate from one sample sequenced in a study of T cell repertoires in cytomegalovirus infection. Antigens for these TCRs are unknown. Each CDR3 protein gets one entry after TCRdb re-called the reads with MiXCR. The sample shows roughly 150,000 distinct CDR3 sequences, 20% to 25% of them seen only once. This material consisted of CD8+ T cells from cultured PBMCs, taken from culture after CMV antigen stimulation. The source is a human donor in good health (CMV status not recorded). Some clones in this sample may be carry-over from other donors' samples.

The gene calls are TRBV4-1 and TRBJ2-7, with 7 bases identical to TRBD1. The CDR3 contains 17 residues. J was trimmed by 4 bases and V by 4 bases; bases with no gene match: 16. Germline V gene data show CDR1 as MGHRA and CDR2 as YSYEKL. The CDR3 DNA reads as TGCGCCAGCAGCCCCAGGATCCCGGGACAGCTAGATTACGAGCAGTACTTC. Translating gives CASSPRIPGQLDYEQYF.

The chain couples TRBV4-1 to TRBJ2-7, with 8 bases fitting TRBD1. This CDR3 comprises 17 residues. With V trimmed by 2 bases and J by 0 bases, 9 bases remained unmatched. Germline values: CDR1 MGHRA, CDR2 YSYEKL. CDR3 DNA sequence: TGCGCCAGCAGCCAACTAACCACAGGGGGTACCTCCTACGAGCAGTACTTC. Protein: CASSQLTTGGTSYEQYF.

This chain links TRBV4-2 with TRBJ1-6; D gene uncertain. The germline V gene has CDR1 LGHNA and CDR2 YNFKEQ. The CDR3 sequence is 14 residues long. V lost 5 bases and J lost 7, with 12 bases in between. The CDR3 region is CASSDTPANSPLHF. CDR3 nucleotide sequence: TGTGCCAGCAGCGATACCCCCGCGAATTCACCCCTCCACTTT.

This clonotype was found a few times. The chain has TRBV27 and TRBJ2-2, with 8 bases lining up with TRBD1. CDR1 and CDR2 from the germline V gene are MNHEY and SMNVEV (reference sequence). With 7 bases clipped from V and 5 bases from J, the junction kept 3 bases outside the gene matches. This CDR3 has 13 residues. The CDR3 sequence is CASTQGATGELFF. The CDR3 DNA is TGTGCCAGCACCCAGGGGGCGACCGGGGAGCTGTTTTTT.

This clonotype appeared a few times. This chain uses TRBV7-2 with TRBJ2-1; no reliable D call. V gave up 5 bases and J gave up 8 bases, with 10 bases separating them. The CDR3 has 12 residues. The germline CDR1 and CDR2 sequences are SGHTA and FQGNSA. CDR3 nucleotide sequence: TGTGCCAGCAGCCCCAGTGGGGATGAGCAGTTCTTC. Protein: CASSPSGDEQFF.

This clonotype has just a few counts. This chain connects TRBV6-2 or TRBV6-3 to TRBJ1-2; TRBD1 aligns across 12 bases. Germline trimming cut 5 bases from V and 3 bases from J; bases unmatched to any gene: 10. This CDR3 is built from 17 residues. Germline-derived CDR1 and CDR2 are MNHEY and SVGEGT. Here the CDR3 DNA reads TGTGCCAGCAGTGACCCGGGACAGGGGGCGATTCACTATGGCTACACCTTC. The encoded protein is CASSDPGQGAIHYGYTF.

CDR3 sequence: CASSSRGVDGYTF. CDR3 DNA sequence: TGCGCCAGCAGCTCCAGGGGAGTGGATGGCTACACCTTC. V gene TRBV4-1 combines with J gene TRBJ1-2; D possibly corresponds to TRBD1 (6 bases). Per the germline V gene, CDR1 is MGHRA and CDR2 is YSYEKL. The CDR3 extends over 13 amino acids. V gave up 5 bases and J gave up 6 bases, with 13 bases separating them.

This chain connects TRBV7-9 to TRBJ2-5, with D perhaps TRBD1 or TRBD2 (5 bases each). This CDR3 comprises 15 residues. The V end lost 6 bases, the J end lost 5 bases, and 19 bases lay between the germline ends. Germline CDR1 and CDR2: SEHNR and FQNEAQ (reference sequence). CDR3 amino acids: CASRLSRDPEETQYF. The CDR3 DNA is TGTGCCAGCAGACTATCCAGGGACCCGGAGGAGACCCAGTACTTC. The complete variable domain, with remaining parts taken from reference TRBV7-9 and TRBJ2-5, reads DTGVSQNPRHKITKRGQNVTFRCDPISEHNRLYWYRQTLGQGPEFLTYFQNEAQLEKSRLLSDRFSAERPKGSFSTLEIQRTEQGDSAMYLCASRLSRDPEETQYFGPGTRLLVL.

This clonotype was counted a few times. The J gene is TRBJ2-7, the V gene TRBV29-1, with 10 bases that match TRBD2. CDR3 length: 13 residues. V lost 7 bases, J lost 3 bases, and 6 bases stayed unmatched. CDR1 and CDR2 (germline): SQVTM, ANQGSEA. The CDR3 nucleotides are TGCAGCGCTAGAGCGGGGGGGCTCTACGAGCAGTACTTC. Encoded protein: CSARAGGLYEQYF.

CDR3 amino acids: CASSHSGVHTDTQYF. CDR3 DNA: TGTGCCAGCAGCCATAGCGGGGTACACACAGATACGCAGTATTTT. The gene calls are TRBV11-3 and TRBJ2-3; the match to TRBD2 covers 8 bases. Germline CDR1 reads SGHNT; CDR2 reads YENEEA. The CDR3 is made up of 15 amino acids. The V gene end was trimmed by 5 bases and the J gene end by 2 bases; junction bases not matched to a gene: 6. The complete variable domain, with remaining parts taken from reference TRBV11-3 and TRBJ2-3, reads EAGVVQSPRYKIIEKKQPVAFWCNPISGHNTLYWYLQNLGQGPELLIRYENEEAVDDSQLPKDRFSAERLKGVDSTLKIQPAELGDSAVYLCASSHSGVHTDTQYFGPGTRLTVL.

This chain connects TRBV7-8 to TRBJ1-6, with D perhaps TRBD1 (5 bases). V was trimmed by 2 bases and J by 6 bases, leaving 14 bases between them. In germline, CDR1 is SGHVS, CDR2 FQNEAQ. The CDR3 is 16 amino acids. CDR3: CASSLRHRDLNSPLHF. In DNA form, the CDR3 reads TGTGCCAGCAGCTTAAGGCACCGGGACCTTAATTCACCCCTCCACTTT. The full variable domain, its missing parts supplied by reference TRBV7-8 and TRBJ1-6, is GAGVSQSPRYKVAKRGQDVALRCDPISGHVSLFWYQQALGQGPEFLTYFQNEAQLDKSGLPSDRFFAERPEGSVSTLKIQRTQQEDSAVYLCASSLRHRDLNSPLHFGNGTRLTVT.

The chain combines TRBV7-2 with TRBJ1-5, with D perhaps TRBD1 (5 bases). The CDR3 loop spans 15 amino acids. Germline CDR1 and CDR2: SGHTA and FQGNSA. The germline V and J ends were trimmed by 1 base and 2 bases, with 9 bases remaining between them. CDR3 protein: CASSLVTGGNQPQHF. In DNA, the CDR3 is TGTGCCAGCAGCTTAGTTACGGGGGGCAATCAGCCCCAGCATTTT.

The CDR3 nucleotides are TGTGCCACAGGACGGCCCTCTGGAAACACCATATATTTT. Translating gives CATGRPSGNTIYF. The chain employs TRBV14 and TRBJ1-3; D remains ambiguous. Germline V gene sequence: CDR1 SGHDN, CDR2 FVKESK. V lost 10 bases, J lost 0 bases, and 10 bases lay in between. The CDR3 totals 13 residues.

This clonotype has more than one count but fewer than ten. The chain combines TRBV12-3 or TRBV12-4 with TRBJ2-1, with TRBD2 identical over 11 bases. CDR3 length: 16 amino acids. V lost 4 bases and J lost 4; bases outside the gene matches: 6. This CDR3 is CASSSPGLADYNEQFF. Here the CDR3 DNA reads TGTGCCAGCAGTTCCCCGGGACTAGCGGATTACAATGAGCAGTTCTTC.

This chain connects TRBV7-3 to TRBJ2-7; a possible D gene is TRBD1 (6 bases). Between the trimmed V and J ends, which lost 5 bases and 2 bases, there was a span of 16 bases. The CDR3 is 15 amino acids. Germline loops: CDR1 SGHTA, CDR2 FQGTGA. The CDR3 protein is CASSPAATGAYEQYF. The CDR3, as DNA: TGTGCCAGCAGCCCTGCGGCGACAGGAGCCTACGAGCAGTACTTC.

The chain recombines TRBV6-1 with TRBJ1-1; 10 bases fit TRBD1. After removal of 8 bases from V and 3 bases from J, the junction contained 12 bases not matched to a gene. Germline V lookup: CDR1 MNHNS, CDR2 SASEGT. The CDR3 is 16 amino acids. The CDR3 sequence: CASPRDRGSGDTEAFF. The CDR3 DNA follows: TGTGCCAGCCCCAGGGACAGGGGCTCGGGGGACACTGAAGCTTTCTTT.